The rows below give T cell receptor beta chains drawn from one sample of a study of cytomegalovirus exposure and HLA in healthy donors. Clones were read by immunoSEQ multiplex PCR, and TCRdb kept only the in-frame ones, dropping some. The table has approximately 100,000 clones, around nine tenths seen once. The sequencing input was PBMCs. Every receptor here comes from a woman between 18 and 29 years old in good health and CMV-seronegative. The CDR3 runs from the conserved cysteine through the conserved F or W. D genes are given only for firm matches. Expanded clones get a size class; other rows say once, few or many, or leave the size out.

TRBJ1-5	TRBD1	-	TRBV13	CASSVKDRGNQPQHF	TGTGCCAGCAGCGTAAAGGACAGGGGGAATCAGCCCCAGCATTTT
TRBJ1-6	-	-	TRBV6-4	CASSEQGPNSPLHF	TGTGCCAGCAGTGAGCAGGGCCCAAATTCACCCCTCCACTTT
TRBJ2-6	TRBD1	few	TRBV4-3	CASSQDFSGGQGARVLTF	TGCGCCAGCAGCCAAGATTTCTCAGGTGGACAGGGGGCTAGGGTCCTGACTTTC
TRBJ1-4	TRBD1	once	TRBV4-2	CASSRSRTGGATNEKLFF	TGTGCCAGCAGCCGATCGCGGACAGGGGGTGCAACTAATGAAAAACTGTTTTTT
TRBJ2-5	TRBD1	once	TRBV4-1	CASSQLPGGPETQYF	TGCGCCAGCAGCCAGCTCCCAGGGGGCCCGGAGACCCAGTACTTC
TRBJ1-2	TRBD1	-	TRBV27	CASHPGTGYGYTF	TGTGCCAGCCATCCCGGGACAGGCTATGGCTACACCTTC
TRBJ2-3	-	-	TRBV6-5	CASSSKAGDTQYF	TGTGCCAGCAGTTCGAAAGCGGGAGATACGCAGTATTTT
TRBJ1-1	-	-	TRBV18	CASSAIVGGAPRGTEAFF	TGTGCCAGCTCCGCCATAGTAGGGGGGGCGCCTAGGGGCACTGAAGCTTTCTTT
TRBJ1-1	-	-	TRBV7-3	CASSPDTNTEAFF	TGTGCCAGCAGCCCTGACACGAACACTGAAGCTTTCTTT
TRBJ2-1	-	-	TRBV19	CASSIPGSSYNEQFF	TGTGCCAGTAGTATTCCCGGGAGCTCCTACAATGAGCAGTTCTTC
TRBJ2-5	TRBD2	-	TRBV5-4	CASSPGLAGPETQYF	TGTGCCAGCAGCCCTGGACTAGCGGGGCCAGAGACCCAGTACTTC
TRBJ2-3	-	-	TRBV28	CASSLGLVRGSSTDTQYF	TGTGCCAGCAGTTTGGGCCTCGTTAGGGGCAGTAGCACAGATACGCAGTATTTT
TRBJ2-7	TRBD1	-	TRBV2	CASGAARGRAEQYF	TGTGCCAGCGGTGCTGCCAGGGGGCGAGCCGAGCAGTACTTC
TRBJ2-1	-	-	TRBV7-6	CASSSYLPQSAENEQFF	TGTGCCAGCAGCTCCTACTTACCTCAAAGTGCTGAGAATGAGCAGTTCTTC
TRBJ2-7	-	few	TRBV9	CASSVASGSYEQYF	TGTGCCAGCAGCGTAGCAAGCGGTTCCTACGAGCAGTACTTC
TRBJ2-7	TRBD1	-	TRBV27	CASSLSTGSTYEQYF	TGTGCCAGCAGTCTCTCGACAGGGAGTACCTACGAGCAGTACTTC
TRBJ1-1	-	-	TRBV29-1	CSVVPQINTEAFF	TGCAGCGTTGTACCTCAGATTAACACTGAAGCTTTCTTT
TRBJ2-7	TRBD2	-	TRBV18	CASSLLAAPAYEQYF	TGTGCCAGCTCACTACTAGCGGCACCGGCCTACGAGCAGTACTTC
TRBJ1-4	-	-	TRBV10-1	CASSESWGDGDEKLFF	TGCGCCAGCAGTGAGTCGTGGGGGGATGGGGATGAAAAACTGTTTTTT
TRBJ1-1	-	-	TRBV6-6	CASSYSGANTEAFF	TGTGCCAGCAGTTACTCGGGGGCGAACACTGAAGCTTTCTTT
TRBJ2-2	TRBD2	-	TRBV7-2	CASSSPGLAGTGELFF	TGTGCCAGCAGCTCGCCGGGACTAGCGGGGACCGGGGAGCTGTTTTTT
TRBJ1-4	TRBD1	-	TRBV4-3	CASSRGTGGEKLFF	TGCGCCAGCAGCCGCGGGACAGGGGGTGAAAAACTGTTTTTT
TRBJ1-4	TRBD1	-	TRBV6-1	CASSARDREGKLFF	TGTGCCAGCAGCGCGCGGGACAGGGAAGGAAAACTGTTTTTT
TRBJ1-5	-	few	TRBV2	CASSVAQAINQPQHF	TGTGCCAGCAGTGTCGCACAGGCGATCAATCAGCCCCAGCATTTT
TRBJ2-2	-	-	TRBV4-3	CASSPGLSNTGELFF	TGCGCCAGCAGCCCCGGACTCTCGAACACCGGGGAGCTGTTTTTT
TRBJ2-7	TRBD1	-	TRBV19	CASSTTGGPYEQYF	TGTGCCAGTAGTACAACAGGGGGCCCCTACGAGCAGTACTTC
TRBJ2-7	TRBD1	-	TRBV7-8	CASSPRQGILHEQYF	TGTGCCAGCAGCCCACGACAGGGGATTCTCCACGAGCAGTACTTC
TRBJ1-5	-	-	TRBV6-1	CASSTQGHNNQPQHF	TGTGCCAGCAGTACACAGGGCCATAACAATCAGCCCCAGCATTTT
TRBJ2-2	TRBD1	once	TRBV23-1	CASSQFPPSTGTGASTGELFF	TGCGCCAGCAGTCAATTCCCCCCGTCCACCGGGACAGGGGCGAGCACCGGGGAGCTGTTTTTT
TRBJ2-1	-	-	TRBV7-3	CASSWGSGSYNEQFF	TGTGCCAGCAGCTGGGGTAGCGGTTCATACAATGAGCAGTTCTTC
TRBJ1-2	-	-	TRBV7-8	CASSLGAPSNYGYTF	TGTGCCAGCAGCTTAGGTGCGCCGAGCAACTATGGCTACACCTTC
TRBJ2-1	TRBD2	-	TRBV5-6	CASSLGGLAGGNEQFF	TGTGCCAGCAGCTTGGGGGGACTAGCGGGAGGCAATGAGCAGTTCTTC
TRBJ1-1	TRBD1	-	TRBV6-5	CASSRIGGITEAFF	TGTGCCAGCAGTAGGATAGGGGGCATAACTGAAGCTTTCTTT
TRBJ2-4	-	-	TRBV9	CASSGGAGVQNIQYF	TGTGCCAGCAGCGGGGGGGCGGGGGTCCAAAACATTCAGTACTTC
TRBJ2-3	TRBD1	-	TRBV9	CASSVQGASTDTQYF	TGTGCCAGCAGCGTGCAGGGGGCTAGCACAGATACGCAGTATTTT
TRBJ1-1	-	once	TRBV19	CASSYAGGANTEAFF	TGTGCCAGTAGTTATGCGGGAGGGGCCAACACTGAAGCTTTCTTT
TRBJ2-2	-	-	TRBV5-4	CASSLDPTDTGELFF	TGTGCCAGCAGCTTGGATCCAACAGACACCGGGGAGCTGTTTTTT
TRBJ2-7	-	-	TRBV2	CASSGFRLGYEQYF	TGTGCCAGCAGTGGTTTCAGGCTTGGCTACGAGCAGTACTTC
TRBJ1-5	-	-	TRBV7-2	CASSLARAGYSNQPQHF	TGTGCCAGCAGCTTAGCGCGGGCAGGCTATAGCAATCAGCCCCAGCATTTT
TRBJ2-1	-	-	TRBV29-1	CSVEGRERYNEQFF	TGCAGCGTTGAGGGTAGGGAGCGGTACAATGAGCAGTTCTTC
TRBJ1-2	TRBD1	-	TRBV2	CASSEIHGTEDGYTF	TGTGCCAGCAGTGAAATCCATGGGACAGAAGATGGCTACACCTTC
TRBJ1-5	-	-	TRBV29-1	CSVLQGWDQPQHF	TGCAGCGTTTTACAGGGATGGGATCAGCCCCAGCATTTT
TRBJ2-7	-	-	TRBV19	CASSTLGLLSYEQYF	TGTGCCAGTAGTACCCTGGGACTCCTCTCCTACGAGCAGTACTTC
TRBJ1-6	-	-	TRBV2	CASIDRLSSPLHF	TGTGCCAGCATTGACAGACTATCTTCACCCCTCCACTTT